The 16 T cell receptor beta chains reported below all come from one sample, sequenced in a study of shared clonotypes between healthy human individuals. The assay was immunoSEQ multiplex PCR, and TCRdb's table has in-frame clones only and misses some. This table has under 650,000 clones, 95% to 97% appearing once. The specimen sequenced was naive CD4+ T cells sorted from blood. Subset here: CD45RA+ positively selected. The source of these receptors is a woman aged 25 to 45 in good health.

The chain recombines TRBV2 with TRBJ1-5; a weak D match, TRBD1 (5 bases). The germline V gene has CDR1 SNHLY and CDR2 FYNNEI. The germline V and J ends were trimmed by 6 bases and 3 bases, with 9 bases remaining between them. The CDR3 is 13 amino acids. The CDR3 DNA is TGTGCCAGCAGAGGGGAGTACAATCAGCCCCAGCATTTT. Its translation: CASRGEYNQPQHF.

V and J are TRBV28 and TRBJ2-7; D gene uncertain. The V gene lost 11 bases and the J gene lost 3 bases, with 11 bases spanning the gap. The CDR3 has 11 residues. The germline gives CDR1 MDHEN, CDR2 SYDVKM. As DNA, the CDR3 is TGTGCCGCCCGGCAGAACTACGAGCAGTACTTC. Amino acids: CAARQNYEQYF. Drawing the rest from reference TRBV28 and TRBJ2-7, the complete variable domain is DVKVTQSSRYLVKRTGEKVFLECVQDMDHENMFWYRQDPGLGLRLIYFSYDVKMKEKGDIPEGYSVSREKKERFSLILESASTNQTSMYLCAARQNYEQYFGPGTRLTVT.

This clone was seen a single time. CDR3 DNA sequence: TGTGCCAGCAGCCGTCTACAGGGCCCAGATACGCAGTATTTT. Its protein is CASSRLQGPDTQYF. J is TRBJ2-3 and V is TRBV27; TRBD1 might be the D (6 bases). The CDR3 totals 14 residues. V was trimmed by 6 bases and J by 4 bases, leaving 14 bases between them. Germline-derived CDR1 and CDR2 are MNHEY and SMNVEV (reference sequence).

The chain couples TRBV5-6 to TRBJ2-1, with 8 bases matching TRBD2. CDR1 is SGHDT and CDR2 is YYEEEE in the germline V gene. J gave up 0 bases and V 6 bases, and 5 bases lay outside the gene matches. This CDR3 comprises 15 residues. CDR3 coding DNA: TGTGCCAGCAACCCCAGCGGGAGCTCCTACAATGAGCAGTTCTTC. Protein: CASNPSGSSYNEQFF.

V gene TRBV18 combines with J gene TRBJ2-2, with TRBD2 identical over 9 bases. CDR3 size: 16 residues. V lost 0 bases to trimming and J lost 5 bases; unmatched junction nucleotides: 4. Germline V CDR1 and CDR2: KGHSH, LQKENI. The CDR3 region has the DNA TGTGCCAGCTCACCACCTTTAGCGGGAGAAACCGGGGAGCTGTTTTTT. It translates to CASSPPLAGETGELFF.

The chain links TRBV6-5 to TRBJ2-7; D may be TRBD1 (5 bases). Trimming pared 0 bases from V and 0 bases from J, leaving 12 bases between. CDR1 and CDR2 from the germline V gene are MNHEY and SVGAGI. This CDR3 region has 16 residues. DNA of the CDR3: TGTGCCAGCAGTTACTCTGGGGCGGAGAGCTCCTACGAGCAGTACTTC. It is translated as CASSYSGAESSYEQYF.

J is TRBJ1-3 and V is TRBV13, with D maybe TRBD1 (5 bases). V was trimmed by 7 bases and J by 0 bases, leaving 19 bases between them. In germline, CDR1 is PRHDT, CDR2 FYEKMQ (reference sequence). CDR3 length: 17 residues. This chain's CDR3 is CASKFGADRSSGNTIYF. Written as DNA, the CDR3 is TGTGCCAGCAAATTCGGGGCCGATCGGAGCTCTGGAAACACCATATATTTT.

The chain couples TRBV29-1 to TRBJ2-2; D gene ambiguous. The germline V gene has CDR1 SQVTM and CDR2 ANQGSEA. The V end was cut by 6 bases, the J end by 2 bases, with 7 bases between. The CDR3 consists of 12 residues. In DNA form, the CDR3 reads TGCAGCGTCAGGCTTAACACCGGGGAGCTGTTTTTT. It yields the protein CSVRLNTGELFF.

The table lists this clone with a count of one. CDR3 residues: CASSPQTILSETQYF. As DNA, the CDR3 is TGTGCCAGCAGCCCACAGACTATCCTTAGCGAGACCCAGTACTTC. The genes are TRBV7-9 and TRBJ2-5, with a possible D match to TRBD2 (5 bases). V dropped 5 bases and J dropped 5 bases, with 18 bases sitting between them. Germline CDR1 SEHNR, CDR2 FQNEAQ (reference sequence). The CDR3 has 15 residues. The variable domain in full, with the rest retrieved from reference TRBV7-9 and TRBJ2-5, is DTGVSQNPRHKITKRGQNVTFRCDPISEHNRLYWYRQTLGQGPEFLTYFQNEAQLEKSRLLSDRFSAERPKGSFSTLEIQRTEQGDSAMYLCASSPQTILSETQYFGPGTRLLVL.

This chain uses TRBV9 with TRBJ1-1; D might be TRBD1 (6 bases). This CDR3 spans 15 amino acids. Germline values: CDR1 SGDLS, CDR2 YYNGEE. The V and J ends lost 4 bases and 1 base respectively, with 14 bases between them. The CDR3 DNA sequence: TGTGCCAGCAGCACAGACAGGCGCGAGAACACTGAAGCTTTCTTT. Amino acid sequence: CASSTDRRENTEAFF.

This clone was seen once. The rearrangement uses TRBV5-4 and TRBJ2-4; 9 nucleotides align to TRBD1. Germline assignment: CDR1 SGHNT and CDR2 YYREEE (reference sequence). J gave up 9 bases and V 4 bases, and 11 bases lay outside the gene matches. This CDR3 is 15 amino acids long. CDR3 sequence reads: CASSNKQGAQGIQYF. For the CDR3, the DNA is TGTGCCAGCAGCAATAAACAGGGGGCCCAGGGCATTCAGTACTTC.

This chain uses TRBV7-9 with TRBJ2-1; D may be TRBD2 (6 bases). Germline loops: CDR1 SEHNR, CDR2 FQNEAQ (reference sequence). This CDR3 has 15 amino acids. The germline V and J ends were trimmed by 7 bases and 6 bases, with 19 bases remaining between them. This CDR3 reads CASIGGLAKSNEQFF. For the CDR3, the DNA is TGTGCCAGCATCGGCGGGCTAGCGAAAAGCAATGAGCAGTTCTTC.

As regards this clone: One end of the junction is discordant with germline, which a read error may explain. CDR3 coding DNA: TGTGCCAGCAGCCAAGCATCGAGGACTAGTCATTTT. This codes for CASSQASRTSHF. This chain joins TRBV14 and TRBJ2-3; 7 bases agree with TRBD2. CDR3 length: 12 amino acids. Germline V CDR1 and CDR2: SGHDN, FVKESK.

CDR3 in DNA: TGTGCCAGCAGTTTATTCCCCACCGGCCAAATCCAAAATGAAAAACTGTTTTTT. It translates to CASSLFPTGQIQNEKLFF. V and J are TRBV27 and TRBJ1-4; no definite D call. The CDR3 runs to 18 residues. The V gene's germline CDR1 is MNHEY and CDR2 SMNVEV (reference sequence). With 1 base removed from V and 5 bases from J, the gap between germline ends came to 20 bases.

V is TRBV29-1 and J is TRBJ1-2; 7 positions match TRBD1. Germline loops: CDR1 SQVTM, CDR2 ANQGSEA. The CDR3 length is 14 residues. The V and J ends lost 7 bases and 0 bases, in that order; junction bases with no gene match: 8. In DNA form, the CDR3 reads TGCAGCGCCCGACAGGGCGCCCCTAACTATGGCTACACCTTC. This sequence encodes CSARQGAPNYGYTF.

This chain links TRBV4-1 with TRBJ2-1; D is perhaps TRBD2 (6 bases). Trimming stripped 4 bases from V and 3 bases from J, with 16 bases between. Germline V CDR1 and CDR2: MGHRA, YSYEKL. The CDR3 sequence is 16 residues long. This CDR3 is CASSRIGLANYNEQFF. The CDR3 coding sequence is TGCGCCAGCAGCCGAATAGGGCTAGCGAACTACAATGAGCAGTTCTTC.